This is a list of T cell receptor beta chains from one sample in a study of blood T cell repertoires in COVID-19. Sequencing used immunoSEQ multiplex PCR; TCRdb keeps in-frame clones, though not all of them. The data hold 200,000 to 250,000 clones, with about 85% observed a single time. The source material was peripheral blood. The receptor set was obtained from a woman between 18 and 30 years old who had recovered from COVID-19. Each CDR3 is given with its conserved first and last residue. The order of the fields is J gene, clone size, V gene, D gene, CDR3 DNA, CDR3 protein. A D gene is named only where the DNA matches it firmly. Size is stated for part of the rows, as once, few or many counts, or as a class when the clone is expanded.

>TRBJ2-3|NA|TRBV7-2|NA
TGTGCCAGCAGCCCCAGGGGTGGGAGCACAGATACGCAGTATTTT
CASSPRGGSTDTQYF
>TRBJ1-3|few|TRBV13|NA
TGTGCCAGCAGCTTAGCCAGCTCTGGAAACACCATATATTTT
CASSLASSGNTIYF
>TRBJ1-1|NA|TRBV24-1|NA
TGTGCCACCAGTCCAGGGATAAACACTGAAGCTTTCTTT
CATSPGINTEAFF
>TRBJ2-7|once|TRBV11-2|NA
TGTGCCAGCAGCTTAGAACCCGGGAAGGGCTCCTACGAGCAGTACTTC
CASSLEPGKGSYEQYF
>TRBJ1-5|NA|TRBV28|TRBD1
TGTGCCAGCAGTCCAGGGACAGGGGGAGGTCAGCCCCAGCATTTT
CASSPGTGGGQPQHF
>TRBJ2-5|NA|TRBV7-2|NA
TGTGCCAGCAGCTCCGCTGCAGTTGGGGCGTGGGAGACCCAGTACTTC
CASSSAAVGAWETQYF
>TRBJ2-2|NA|TRBV18|TRBD1
TGTGCCAGCTCACGACCGGGACAGGGGTTCTACACCGGGGAGCTGTTTTTT
CASSRPGQGFYTGELFF
>TRBJ2-1|NA|TRBV4-2|TRBD2
TGTGCCAGCAGCCAAGAATGGACTAGCGGGTATCTCACCTACAATGAGCAGTTCTTC
CASSQEWTSGYLTYNEQFF
>TRBJ2-6|NA|TRBV19|NA
TGTGCCAGTAGTATACACAGCCGCTCTGGGGCCAACGTCCTGACTTTC
CASSIHSRSGANVLTF
>TRBJ1-5|NA|TRBV6-1|NA
TGTGCCAGCAGTGAAGCGGGGGGGCGAAGCTCGCCCCAGCATTTT
CASSEAGGRSSPQHF
>TRBJ1-1|NA|TRBV12-3/TRBV12-4|TRBD1
TGTGCCAGCAGCCGCCGGGACAGACGAGCTTTCTTT
CASSRRDRRAFF
>TRBJ2-3|few|TRBV7-9|NA
TGTGCCAGCAGCTTAGGTTCAGGGGTGTGGGCGCAGTATTTT
CASSLGSGVWAQYF
>TRBJ2-7|few|TRBV11-3|TRBD1
TGTGCCAGCAGCTTGGGGACAGGTTCGTACGAGCAGTACTTC
CASSLGTGSYEQYF
>TRBJ2-4|NA|TRBV15|TRBD2
TGTGCCACCAGCAGAGACACAGCGGGAGCATCCAAAAACATTCAGTACTTC
CATSRDTAGASKNIQYF
>TRBJ1-1|NA|TRBV4-2|TRBD1
TGTGCCAGCAGCCCCCAAGACAGGGGGATCAACACTGAAGCTTTCTTT
CASSPQDRGINTEAFF
>TRBJ2-3|NA|TRBV5-1|NA
TGCGCCAGCAGCCCTGAGGTCATGGGTCTCTCAGATACGCAGTATTTT
CASSPEVMGLSDTQYF
>TRBJ2-2|NA|TRBV27|NA
TGTGCCAGCAGTCCACGCATCAGGGGCTTATACACCGGGGAGCTGTTTTTT
CASSPRIRGLYTGELFF
>TRBJ1-1|NA|TRBV7-3|TRBD1
TGTGCCAGCAGCTTATCAGGGGGCAAAGAAGCTTTCTTT
CASSLSGGKEAFF
>TRBJ1-5|NA|TRBV19|NA
TGTGCCAGTAGTATGAGCATAGTAAAGCCCCAGCATTTT
CASSMSIVKPQHF
>TRBJ2-1|NA|TRBV24-1|TRBD2
TGTGCCACCAGTGTGGCGGGAGGTGGGTTGGGTGAGCAGTTCTTC
CATSVAGGGLGEQFF
>TRBJ2-7|NA|TRBV10-3|TRBD1
TGTGCCATCAGTGGATCAGACAGGGACTACGAGCAGTACTTC
CAISGSDRDYEQYF
>TRBJ1-1|NA|TRBV30|NA
TGTGCCTGGAGTGTACTAGGCGGTACTGAAGCTTTCTTT
CAWSVLGGTEAFF
>TRBJ1-1|NA|TRBV6-2/TRBV6-3|NA
TGTGCCAGCAGTTACCCGCAGGGCCCCGCTGAAGCTTTCTTT
CASSYPQGPAEAFF
>TRBJ1-1|NA|TRBV10-3|TRBD1
TGTGCCATCTGGGGACAGCGGAACACTGAAGCTTTCTTT
CAIWGQRNTEAFF
>TRBJ2-1|NA|TRBV19|NA
TGTGCCAGTAACTCACCCGGGACAAGCTCCTACAATGAGCAGTTCTTC
CASNSPGTSSYNEQFF
>TRBJ2-1|NA|TRBV7-9|TRBD1
TGTGCCAGCAAGCCAGGGGGCCAGGTTGAGCAGTTCTTC
CASKPGGQVEQFF
>TRBJ1-2|NA|TRBV11-2|NA
TGTGCCAGCAGCTTAGACAGGGGAGACTATGGCTACACCTTC
CASSLDRGDYGYTF
>TRBJ2-1|few|TRBV5-6|TRBD2
TGTGCCAGCAGCTTGGCGGTTGGGGCTAGCGGGAGGGGATGGAATGAGCAGTTCTTC
CASSLAVGASGRGWNEQFF
>TRBJ2-3|NA|TRBV11-2|NA
TGTGCCAGCAGCCCCGAGTTGGTGTTAGATACGCAGTATTTT
CASSPELVLDTQYF
>TRBJ1-2|NA|TRBV5-1|NA
TGCGCCAGCAGCTTGGCGGCGGGGGCCGATGGCTACACCTTC
CASSLAAGADGYTF
>TRBJ2-1|NA|TRBV3-1/TRBV3-2|TRBD2
TGTGCCAGCAGCCAAGAGGCGGGAGAGTTCTTC
CASSQEAGEFF
>TRBJ1-4|NA|TRBV11-2|NA
TGTGCCAGCAGGAAGGGAGGAAGGGGCGAAAAACTGTTTTTT
CASRKGGRGEKLFF
>TRBJ1-5|NA|TRBV24-1|TRBD1
TGTGCCGCCGGGACAGATAATCAGCCCCAGCATTTT
CAAGTDNQPQHF
>TRBJ2-2|NA|TRBV14|NA
TGTGCCAGCAGCTCACGGGTTACCGGGGAGCTGTTTTTT
CASSSRVTGELFF
>TRBJ1-2|NA|TRBV5-1|NA
TGCGCCAGCAGCTTGGAAGGAGGGGCCCTTTATGGCTACACCTTC
CASSLEGGALYGYTF
>TRBJ2-3|NA|TRBV4-1|TRBD1
TGCGCCAGCAGCACTCGGGACAGCCAAGGCACAGATACGCAGTATTTT
CASSTRDSQGTDTQYF
>TRBJ1-3|NA|TRBV7-3|NA
TGTGCCAGCAGCTTAACTGGGGGGGCGTCTGGAAACACCATATATTTT
CASSLTGGASGNTIYF
>TRBJ1-5|NA|TRBV4-2|TRBD1
TGTGCCAGCAGCCAGGGTACAGGGGAGTTGAATCAGCCCCAGCATTTT
CASSQGTGELNQPQHF
>TRBJ1-2|NA|TRBV7-9|TRBD1
TGTGCCAGCAGCTACGGACAGGGTGAAAATGGCTACACCTTC
CASSYGQGENGYTF
>TRBJ1-3|NA|TRBV19|NA
TGTGCCAGTGGGGGCCCGACAGACCCCTCTGGAAACACCATATATTTT
CASGGPTDPSGNTIYF
>TRBJ2-7|once|TRBV6-1|TRBD2
TGTGCCAGCAGTGAAGGGGTGATGGGACTAGCGGCCTACGAGCAGTACTTC
CASSEGVMGLAAYEQYF
>TRBJ1-2|NA|TRBV28|TRBD1
TGTGCCAGCAGTTTCCCACCGGGGGACAGGGGCTATGGCTACACCTTC
CASSFPPGDRGYGYTF
>TRBJ2-5|NA|TRBV6-5|NA
TGTGCCAGCAGGGATAGCGGCCAAGAGACCCAGTACTTC
CASRDSGQETQYF
>TRBJ1-6|NA|TRBV27|NA
TGTGCCAGCACCGTTACAGGGAGTCATTCACCCCTCCACTTT
CASTVTGSHSPLHF
>TRBJ2-5|NA|TRBV4-3|NA
TGCGCCAGCAGCCAAGTTTTTCCCAACCAAGAGACCCAGTACTTC
CASSQVFPNQETQYF
>TRBJ2-3|NA|TRBV6-2/TRBV6-3|NA
TGTGCCAGCAGTTACCCCGTGCCGGGAGAGGGCACAGATACGCAGTATTTT
CASSYPVPGEGTDTQYF
>TRBJ1-1|NA|TRBV18|NA
TGTGCCAGCTCCCTAAGAGGGATTAACACTGAAGCTTTCTTT
CASSLRGINTEAFF